Included here is one TCR beta chain sequence, with context. Antigen unknown. Possible read error: a much larger clone is one base away. CDR3 size: 14 residues. Germline V gene sequence: CDR1 SGHDT, CDR2 YYEEEE. Trimming took 0 bases from V and 5 from J, leaving 11 bases between them. The data stem from a study of neurological immune-mediated disorders. Study conclusions and caveats: The study phylogenetically grouped the repertoires of 18 of 34 multiple sclerosis patients into one related-CDR3 cluster, a possible signature.

The authors made cDNA by 5'RACE with 10-nucleotide random UMIs. TCRdb ran MiXCR on the 5' RACE reads and lists one entry per CDR3 protein. Among about 55,000 distinct CDR3 sequences, around 4% were seen once, and the ten largest hold around 1.5%. The unsorted libraries originated from 2 million PBMCs kept at -80 C. Sequenced: PBMCs. This receptor was obtained from a man aged 30 to 39 with multiple sclerosis. V is TRBV5-6 and J is TRBJ1-1; D is ambiguous. This CDR3 is CASSLEPSDTEAFF. CDR3 nucleotide sequence: TGTGCCAGCAGCTTGGAGCCTAGTGATACTGAAGCTTTCTTT.